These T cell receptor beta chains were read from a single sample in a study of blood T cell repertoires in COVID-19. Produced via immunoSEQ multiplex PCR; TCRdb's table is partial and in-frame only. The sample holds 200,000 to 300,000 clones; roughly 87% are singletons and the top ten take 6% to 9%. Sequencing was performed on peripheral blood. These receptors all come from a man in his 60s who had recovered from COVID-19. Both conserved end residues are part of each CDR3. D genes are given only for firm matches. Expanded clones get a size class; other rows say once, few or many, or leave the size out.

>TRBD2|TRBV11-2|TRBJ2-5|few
CASGTSGGGETQYF
TGTGCCAGTGGGACTAGCGGGGGAGGAGAGACCCAGTACTTC
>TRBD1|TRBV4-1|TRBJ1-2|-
CASSQWGSDRGSVGYTF
TGCGCCAGCAGCCAATGGGGGTCCGACAGGGGGTCCGTTGGCTACACCTTC
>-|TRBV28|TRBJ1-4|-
CASSLGGALNEKLFF
TGTGCCAGCAGTTTAGGAGGTGCACTAAATGAAAAACTGTTTTTT
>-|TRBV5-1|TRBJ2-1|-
CASTAGNSYNEQFF
TGCGCCAGCACGGCGGGGAATTCCTACAATGAGCAGTTCTTC
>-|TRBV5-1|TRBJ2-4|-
CASSLAGGIAKNIQYF
TGCGCCAGCAGCTTGGCGGGCGGGATAGCCAAAAACATTCAGTACTTC
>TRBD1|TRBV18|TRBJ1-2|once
CASSLSGGDYGYTF
TGTGCCAGCTCACTCTCAGGGGGCGACTATGGCTACACCTTC
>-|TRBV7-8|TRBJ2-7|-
CASSSSASTGAREQYF
TGTGCCAGCAGCTCGTCCGCCTCCACGGGAGCTCGCGAGCAGTACTTC
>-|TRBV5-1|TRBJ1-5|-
CASSKRGIGQGNQPQHF
TGCGCCAGCAGCAAGCGAGGTATTGGGCAGGGGAATCAGCCCCAGCATTTT
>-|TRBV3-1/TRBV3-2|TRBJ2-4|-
CASSQEKLANLAKNIQYF
TGTGCCAGCAGCCAAGAAAAGCTAGCGAACCTAGCCAAAAACATTCAGTACTTC
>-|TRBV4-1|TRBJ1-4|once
CASTGAQDSDTNEKLFF
TGCGCCAGCACTGGTGCCCAGGACAGTGACACTAATGAAAAACTGTTTTTT
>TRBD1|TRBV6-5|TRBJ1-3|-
CASRVDRGNGNTIYF
TGTGCCAGCAGAGTTGACAGGGGTAACGGAAACACCATATATTTT
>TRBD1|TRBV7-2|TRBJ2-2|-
CASSTLPGTAPGELFF
TGTGCCAGCAGCACGCTCCCCGGGACAGCTCCCGGGGAGCTGTTTTTT
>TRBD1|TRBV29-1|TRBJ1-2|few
CSVRIPVVQDRVNYGYTF
TGCAGCGTTAGAATCCCGGTGGTCCAGGACAGGGTGAACTATGGCTACACCTTC
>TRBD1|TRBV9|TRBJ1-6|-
CASNDGTGASPLHF
TGTGCCAGCAACGACGGGACAGGGGCCTCACCCCTCCACTTT
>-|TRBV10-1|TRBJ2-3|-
CASSESGRADTQYF
TGCGCCAGCAGTGAGTCAGGCAGGGCAGATACGCAGTATTTT
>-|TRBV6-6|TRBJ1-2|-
CASSYEAGSYGYTF
TGTGCCAGCAGTTACGAGGCAGGGTCCTATGGCTACACCTTC
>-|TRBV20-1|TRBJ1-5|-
CSASGTLNQPQHF
TGCAGTGCTAGTGGGACTTTAAATCAGCCCCAGCATTTT
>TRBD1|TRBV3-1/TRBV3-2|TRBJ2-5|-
CASSDTGVETQYF
TGTGCCAGCAGCGATACAGGGGTTGAGACCCAGTACTTC
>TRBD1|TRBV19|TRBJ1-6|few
CASSIGGQGANSPLHF
TGTGCCAGTAGTATAGGGGGACAGGGGGCAAATTCACCCCTCCACTTT
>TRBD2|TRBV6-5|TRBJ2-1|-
CASSYRGLAGGNEQFF
TGTGCCAGCAGTTACCGAGGACTAGCGGGGGGGAATGAGCAGTTCTTC